Below, one TCR beta chain is given with its context. Its specificity is unknown. Described treatment: oral pan-JAK inhibitor, 5-10 mg twice daily. This entry belongs to a study of CD8+ T cells in alopecia areata. Isolated RNA was reverse transcribed into cDNA used as the sequencing template. Data came from immunoSEQ multiplex PCR; TCRdb stores just in-frame clones and leaves some out. The table includes 90,000 to 150,000 clones, around 56% detected once. Points from the study as a whole: Sequence data from scalp samples additionally include resident alphabeta T cells of normal skin. Lesional tissue from the scalp (especially in alopecia totalis/universalis) showed higher clonality than normal scalp.

The TCR sequence derives from a human donor with alopecia areata. This specimen was CD4+ T cells sorted from blood, taken at week 4, from a patient treated with tofacitinib.

The CDR3 sequence: CASSSVGQETQYF. CDR3 sequence (DNA): TGCGCCAGCAGCTCTGTTGGACAAGAGACCCAGTACTTC. The genes are TRBV5-1 and TRBJ2-5; no clear D gene. Germline V lookup: CDR1 SGHRS, CDR2 YFSETQ. There are 13 residues in the CDR3. Deletions cut 3 bases from V and 2 bases from J, with 8 bases between. Looking up the rest from reference TRBV5-1 and TRBJ2-5 gives the full variable domain: KAGVTQTPRYLIKTRGQQVTLSCSPISGHRSVSWYQQTPGQGLQFLFEYFSETQRNKGNFPGRFSGRQFSNSRSEMNVSTLELGDSALYLCASSSVGQETQYFGPGTRLLVL.